A selection of T cell receptor beta chains follows, all from one sample in a study of shared clonotypes between healthy human individuals. Data came from immunoSEQ multiplex PCR; TCRdb stores just in-frame clones and leaves some out. The sample holds millions of clones, around 95% seen once. The source material was naive CD4+ T cells sorted from blood. The receptors come from a man aged 18 to 29 in good health. CDR3s include the opening cysteine and the closing phenylalanine or tryptophan. A D gene is named only where the DNA matches it firmly. Some rows have no size entry. The others give once, few or many, or a class for an expanded clone.

>.|TRBD1|TRBV5-4|TRBJ1-1
CASSPGGASNTEAFF
TGTGCCAGCAGCCCAGGGGGCGCCTCGAACACTGAAGCTTTCTTT
>.|TRBD1|TRBV4-1|TRBJ1-2
CASTKPGQGAGYGYTF
TGCGCCAGCACGAAACCGGGACAGGGGGCAGGGTATGGCTACACCTTC
>.|TRBD1|TRBV30|TRBJ1-2
CAWTDRVLNGYTF
TGTGCCTGGACCGACAGGGTACTAAATGGCTACACCTTC
>.|TRBD1|TRBV5-5|TRBJ2-7
CASSLGTGVSYEQYF
TGTGCCAGCAGCCTTGGGACAGGGGTCTCCTACGAGCAGTACTTC
>.|TRBD2|TRBV10-1|TRBJ2-1
CASSLAGGPSEQFF
TGCGCCAGCAGTCTAGCGGGAGGCCCTTCTGAGCAGTTCTTC
>.|.|TRBV6-1|TRBJ1-6
CASSESGGQYNSPLHF
TGTGCCAGCAGTGAATCTGGGGGCCAGTATAATTCACCCCTCCACTTT
>.|.|TRBV2|TRBJ2-7
CASKGDSYEQYF
TGTGCCAGCAAAGGAGACTCCTACGAGCAGTACTTC
>.|.|TRBV18|TRBJ1-3
CASSSATGNTIYF
TGTGCCAGCTCCAGCGCTACTGGAAACACCATATATTTT
>.|TRBD1|TRBV5-4|TRBJ1-1
CASSSVRTGKWRHTEAFF
TGTGCCAGCAGCTCCGTCCGGACAGGGAAATGGAGGCACACTGAAGCTTTCTTT
>.|.|TRBV7-8|TRBJ1-5
CASSTPLEDNQPQHF
TGTGCCAGCAGCACACCCCTAGAGGACAATCAGCCCCAGCATTTT
>.|TRBD1|TRBV28|TRBJ1-2
CASSPATGGNYGYTF
TGTGCCAGCAGCCCTGCGACAGGGGGCAACTATGGCTACACCTTC
>.|.|TRBV6-6|TRBJ2-7
CASSREYEQYF
TGTGCCAGCAGTAGAGAGTACGAGCAGTACTTC
>.|.|TRBV2|TRBJ2-1
CASTSVNEQFF
TGTGCCAGCACCTCCGTCAATGAGCAGTTCTTC
>.|.|TRBV10-3|TRBJ1-3
CAISEGISGNTIYF
TGTGCCATCAGTGAGGGGATCTCTGGAAACACCATATATTTT
>.|TRBD1|TRBV11-2|TRBJ1-3
CASSNTGGTGNTIYF
TGTGCCAGCAGTAACACAGGGGGAACTGGAAACACCATATATTTT
>.|TRBD2|TRBV2|TRBJ2-3
CASSEVGTTNTDTQYF
TGTGCCAGCAGTGAAGTAGGGACTACCAACACAGATACGCAGTATTTT
>many|.|TRBV5-1|TRBJ1-1
CASSGQVDTEAFF
TGCGCCAGCAGTGGTCAGGTAGACACTGAAGCTTTCTTT
>.|TRBD1|TRBV11-2|TRBJ1-1
CASSLRGQPTEAFF
TGTGCCAGCAGCTTAAGGGGACAGCCCACTGAAGCTTTCTTT
>.|.|TRBV7-8|TRBJ2-4
CASSLALIGGQSAKNIQYF
TGTGCCAGCAGCTTAGCGCTAATCGGGGGACAGTCAGCCAAAAACATTCAGTACTTC
>.|TRBD1|TRBV30|TRBJ1-5
CAWNDRVNNQPQHF
TGTGCCTGGAACGACAGGGTGAACAATCAGCCCCAGCATTTT
>.|.|TRBV7-2|TRBJ1-5
CASTIGGASNQPQHF
TGTGCCAGCACCATTGGGGGGGCAAGCAATCAGCCCCAGCATTTT
>.|.|TRBV5-1|TRBJ2-7
CASSSRTDGYEQYF
TGCGCCAGCAGCAGCAGGACGGATGGGTACGAGCAGTACTTC
>.|.|TRBV28|TRBJ2-7
CASSLSPDRTYEQYF
TGTGCCAGCAGTCTCTCCCCGGACCGGACCTACGAGCAGTACTTC
>.|.|TRBV6-1|TRBJ2-2
CASSEAWASTGELFF
TGTGCCAGCAGTGAAGCTTGGGCCAGCACCGGGGAGCTGTTTTTT
>.|.|TRBV5-6|TRBJ2-3
CASSPTFGLGGDTQYF
TGTGCCAGCAGTCCCACATTTGGGTTGGGAGGAGATACGCAGTATTTT
>.|TRBD2|TRBV28|TRBJ2-2
CASSLWPSGGTGELFF
TGTGCCAGCAGTTTATGGCCTAGCGGGGGTACCGGGGAGCTGTTTTTT
>.|TRBD1|TRBV5-1|TRBJ2-7
CASSLGPGQGSGEQYF
TGCGCCAGCAGCCTAGGACCGGGACAGGGGTCGGGCGAGCAGTACTTC
>.|.|TRBV29-1|TRBJ1-4
CSVEGPGSNEKLFF
TGCAGCGTTGAGGGTCCAGGGTCTAATGAAAAACTGTTTTTT
>.|TRBD2|TRBV5-1|TRBJ2-5
CASSPISGGASETQYF
TGCGCCAGCAGCCCGATTAGCGGGGGGGCTTCGGAGACCCAGTACTTC
>.|TRBD2|TRBV28|TRBJ2-1
CASSALGLVGVNEQFF
TGTGCCAGCAGCGCGTTAGGACTAGTAGGGGTCAATGAGCAGTTCTTC
>.|.|TRBV6-1|TRBJ2-1
CASTLKSGGEQFF
TGTGCCAGCACACTCAAAAGTGGAGGTGAGCAGTTCTTC
>.|.|TRBV28|TRBJ2-1
CASSSTGYNEQFF
TGTGCCAGCAGCTCTACAGGGTACAATGAGCAGTTCTTC
>once|.|TRBV10-3|TRBJ2-1
CAISEGQTGADYNEQFF
TGTGCCATCAGTGAGGGACAGACAGGAGCAGACTACAATGAGCAGTTCTTC
>.|.|TRBV6-5|TRBJ1-6
CASRAGTAYSPLHF
TGTGCCAGCAGAGCCGGGACGGCGTATTCACCCCTCCACTTT
>once|.|TRBV18|TRBJ2-5
CASSPPGTPQETQYF
TGTGCCAGCTCACCACCGGGGACACCTCAAGAGACCCAGTACTTC
>.|.|TRBV7-2|TRBJ2-7
CASSLLAFGSYEQYF
TGTGCCAGCAGCTTGTTAGCGTTCGGCAGCTACGAGCAGTACTTC
>once|.|TRBV5-1|TRBJ1-6
CASSLAGKNSPLHF
TGCGCCAGCAGCTTGGCTGGAAAGAATTCACCCCTCCACTTT
>.|.|TRBV2|TRBJ2-3
CASSPTLGYTQYF
TGTGCCAGCAGTCCGACGCTAGGATATACGCAGTATTTT
>.|.|TRBV27|TRBJ1-1
CARSVAGAHTEAFF
TGTGCCCGCTCTGTAGCAGGGGCACACACTGAAGCTTTCTTT
>.|TRBD1|TRBV30|TRBJ2-7
CAWMEARTGGGF
TGTGCCTGGATGGAAGCTCGGACAGGAGGCGGGTTC
>.|TRBD1|TRBV7-9|TRBJ1-2
CASSSRNRGEDGYTF
TGTGCCAGCAGCTCGCGAAACAGGGGAGAGGATGGCTACACCTTC
>.|.|TRBV6-1|TRBJ2-2
CASSTSGNTGELFF
TGTGCCAGCAGTACATCAGGGAACACCGGGGAGCTGTTTTTT
>.|.|TRBV5-6|TRBJ2-1
CASSLGVALPYNEQFF
TGTGCCAGCAGCTTGGGGGTAGCCCTCCCTTACAATGAGCAGTTCTTC
>.|TRBD2|TRBV28|TRBJ2-7
CASSSAQTSGGGEQYF
TGTGCCAGCAGTTCGGCCCAGACTAGCGGGGGAGGAGAGCAGTACTTC
>once|.|TRBV18|TRBJ1-1
CASSHDRNTEAFF
TGTGCCAGCTCCCACGACAGAAACACTGAAGCTTTCTTT
>once|.|TRBV7-9|TRBJ1-1
CASSTNRYTEAFF
TGTGCCAGCAGCACGAACAGGTACACTGAAGCTTTCTTT
>.|.|TRBV7-9|TRBJ2-1
CASSLSAVYNEQFF
TGTGCCAGCAGCTTATCGGCGGTGTACAATGAGCAGTTCTTC
>few|.|TRBV19|TRBJ1-2
CASSIGRANYGYTF
TGTGCCAGTAGTATAGGCCGAGCTAACTATGGCTACACCTTC
>.|TRBD2|TRBV5-1|TRBJ2-1
CASSYGLDSNEQFF
TGCGCCAGCAGCTATGGACTAGACTCGAATGAGCAGTTCTTC
>.|.|TRBV11-2|TRBJ1-4
CASSPTPGSEKLFF
TGTGCCAGCAGCCCGACACCGGGTAGTGAAAAACTGTTTTTT
>.|TRBD1|TRBV6-5|TRBJ1-4
CATQTGTKVKKLFF
TGTGCCACCCAGACAGGGACCAAGGTTAAGAAACTGTTTTTT
>.|.|TRBV6-4|TRBJ2-7
CASSASGRGEEQYF
TGTGCCAGCAGTGCCTCTGGACGGGGCGAGGAGCAGTACTTC
>.|.|TRBV9|TRBJ2-2
CASSVSPLNVRELFF
TGTGCCAGCAGCGTAAGCCCTCTCAATGTCCGGGAGCTGTTTTTT
>.|.|TRBV18|TRBJ2-7
CASSLRSLSSYEQYF
TGTGCCAGCTCGCTTAGGTCTCTCAGCTCCTACGAGCAGTACTTC
>once|TRBD1|TRBV28|TRBJ2-1
CASSHPGQDYNEQFF
TGTGCCAGCAGCCACCCGGGACAGGACTACAATGAGCAGTTCTTC